The clone carrying this T cell receptor (beta chain) appeared a few times. The antigen is unknown. These data originate in a study of T-cell memory formation after mild COVID-19. Study results and caveats: CD4+ contracting clones were mainly CM and EM; CD8+ ones, EMRA.

TCRdb reprocessed the 5' RACE reads with MiXCR, giving one entry per CDR3 protein. The sample has approximately 30,000 distinct CDR3 sequences, 7.7% seen once. CDR1 and CDR2 (germline): LNHDA, SQIVND (reference sequence). There are 14 residues in the CDR3. V shed 0 bases and J shed 11 bases, with 16 bases lying between them. The chain links TRBV19 to TRBJ1-1, with unresolved D. The receptor was derived from a man aged 18 to 29 who had mild COVID-19 (a few samples of this study predate the infection). Cell type and time point are not known. Sequenced sample: PBMCs or a T cell subset sorted from them (not recorded which). The CDR3 region has the DNA TGTGCCAGTAGTATAGACAAACGTCGGATACAGGCTTTCTTT. Translated, it gives CASSIDKRRIQAFF. Together with reference TRBV19 and TRBJ1-1, the CDR3 gives the full variable domain: DGGITQSPKYLFRKEGQNVTLSCEQNLNHDAMYWYRQDPGQGLRLIYYSQIVNDFQKGDIAEGYSVSREKKESFPLTVTSAQKNPTAFYLCASSIDKRRIQAFFGQGTRLTVV.